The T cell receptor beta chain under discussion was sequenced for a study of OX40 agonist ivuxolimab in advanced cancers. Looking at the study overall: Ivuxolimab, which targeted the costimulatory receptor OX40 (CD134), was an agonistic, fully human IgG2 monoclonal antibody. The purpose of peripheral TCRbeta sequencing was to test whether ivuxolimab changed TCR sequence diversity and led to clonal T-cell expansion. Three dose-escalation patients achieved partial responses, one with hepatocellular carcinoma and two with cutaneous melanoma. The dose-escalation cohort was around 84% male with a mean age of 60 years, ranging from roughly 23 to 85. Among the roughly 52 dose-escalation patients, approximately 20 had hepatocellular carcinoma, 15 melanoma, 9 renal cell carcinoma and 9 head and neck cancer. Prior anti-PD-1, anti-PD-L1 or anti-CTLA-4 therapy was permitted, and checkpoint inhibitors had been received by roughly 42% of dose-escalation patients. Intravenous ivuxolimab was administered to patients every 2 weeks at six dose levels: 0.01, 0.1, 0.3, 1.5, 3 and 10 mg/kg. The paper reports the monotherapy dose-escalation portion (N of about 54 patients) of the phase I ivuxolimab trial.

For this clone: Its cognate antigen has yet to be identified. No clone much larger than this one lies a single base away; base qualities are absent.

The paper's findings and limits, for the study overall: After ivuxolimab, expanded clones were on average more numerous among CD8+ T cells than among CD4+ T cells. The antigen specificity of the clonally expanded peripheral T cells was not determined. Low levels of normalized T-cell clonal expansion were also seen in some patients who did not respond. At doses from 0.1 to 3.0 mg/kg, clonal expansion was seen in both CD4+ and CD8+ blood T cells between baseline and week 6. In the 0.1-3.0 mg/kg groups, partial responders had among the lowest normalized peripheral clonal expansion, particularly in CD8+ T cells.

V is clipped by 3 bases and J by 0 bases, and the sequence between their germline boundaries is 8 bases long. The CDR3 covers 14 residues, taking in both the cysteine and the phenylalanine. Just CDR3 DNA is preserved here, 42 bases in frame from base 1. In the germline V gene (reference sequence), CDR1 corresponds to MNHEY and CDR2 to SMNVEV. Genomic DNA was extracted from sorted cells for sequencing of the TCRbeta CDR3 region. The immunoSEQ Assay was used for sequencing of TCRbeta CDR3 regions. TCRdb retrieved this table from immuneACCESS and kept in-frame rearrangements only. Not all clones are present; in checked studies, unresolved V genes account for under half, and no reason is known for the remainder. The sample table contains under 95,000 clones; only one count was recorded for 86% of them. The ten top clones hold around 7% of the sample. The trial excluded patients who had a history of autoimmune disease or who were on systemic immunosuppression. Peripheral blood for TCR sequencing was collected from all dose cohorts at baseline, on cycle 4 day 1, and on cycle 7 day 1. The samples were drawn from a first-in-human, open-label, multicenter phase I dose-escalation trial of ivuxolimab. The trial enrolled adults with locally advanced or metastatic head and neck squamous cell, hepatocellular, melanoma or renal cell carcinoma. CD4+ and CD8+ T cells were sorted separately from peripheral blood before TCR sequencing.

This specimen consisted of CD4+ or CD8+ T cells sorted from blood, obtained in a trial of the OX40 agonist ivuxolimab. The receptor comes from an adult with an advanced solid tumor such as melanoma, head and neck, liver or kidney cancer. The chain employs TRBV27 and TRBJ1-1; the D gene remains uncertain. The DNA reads TGTGCCAGCAGTTTCGAAGGTCTGAACACTGAAGCTTTCTTT. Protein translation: CASSFEGLNTEAFF.